The 13 T cell receptor beta chains below were found in one sample sequenced in a study of shared clonotypes between healthy human individuals. The naive CD8 subset, CD45RO-negative cells positively selected for CCR7, excluded terminally differentiated effector memory CD45RA+ cells. The method was immunoSEQ multiplex PCR; TCRdb's version includes in-frame clones alone and lacks a portion of them. The sample contains millions of clones, just under 95% of which appear only once. Sequenced: naive CD8+ T cells sorted from blood. All receptors come from a man aged 18 to 35 in good health.

Comments on this clone: Additional DNA sequences in this sample encode the identical CDR3. The CDR3 sequence is CSVEDRGTYEQYF. CDR3 coding DNA: TGCAGCGTTGAGGACAGGGGCACCTACGAGCAGTACTTC. The rearrangement links TRBV29-1 to TRBJ2-7, with TRBD1 matching 9 bases. V was clipped by 3 bases and J by 2 bases; unmatched bases: 2. CDR3 length: 13 residues. CDR1 SQVTM and CDR2 ANQGSEA come from the germline V gene.

J is TRBJ1-2 and V is TRBV6-6; no firm D call. The V gene lost 5 bases and the J gene lost 1 base, with 11 bases spanning the gap. The CDR3 contains 14 residues. CDR1 and CDR2 (germline): MNHNY, SVGAGI (reference sequence). CDR3 in amino acids: CASSLDEDNYGYTF. In DNA form, the CDR3 reads TGTGCCAGCAGTCTGGACGAGGATAACTATGGCTACACCTTC.

J is TRBJ1-1 and V is TRBV4-2, with D perhaps matching TRBD1 (5 bases). CDR3 length: 16 residues. The V and J ends lost 0 bases and 4 bases respectively, with 15 bases between them. The germline V gene has CDR1 LGHNA and CDR2 YNFKEQ. DNA of the CDR3: TGTGCCAGCAGCCAAGATGAGGGGAGGTCGGTCACTGAAGCTTTCTTT. Its translation is CASSQDEGRSVTEAFF.

The V call is TRBV2, the J call TRBJ2-7; 7 bases are a match to TRBD2. The V gene's germline CDR1 is SNHLY and CDR2 FYNNEI. The V and J ends lost 0 bases and 5 bases, in that order; junction bases with no gene match: 10. The length of the CDR3 is 16 residues. DNA for the CDR3: TGTGCCAGCAGTGAAGCAGGGGAGGGGTCGATGAACGAGCAGTACTTC. The encoded protein is CASSEAGEGSMNEQYF.

The rearrangement uses TRBV10-2 and TRBJ1-2; D is possibly TRBD1 (5 bases). The CDR3 is 16 residues long. Germline CDR1 and CDR2: WSHSY and SAAADI. The V and J ends lost 0 bases and 8 bases respectively, with 19 bases between them. This CDR3 is CASSESIGTPFRGYTF. The CDR3 DNA reads as TGCGCCAGCAGTGAGTCGATCGGGACTCCCTTCCGGGGCTACACCTTC.

CDR3 DNA sequence: TGTGCCAGCAGTGAAGCGGGACTAGTCCATGAGCAGTTCTTC. It is translated as CASSEAGLVHEQFF. This chain links TRBV6-1 with TRBJ2-1; TRBD2 matches 8 bases. This CDR3 region has 14 residues. Trimming took 0 bases from V and 8 from J; bases not matched to a gene: 3. Germline V CDR1 and CDR2: MNHNS, SASEGT.

This rearrangement joins TRBV14 to TRBJ1-6; TRBD1 aligns across 9 bases. Looked up from germline, CDR1 is SGHDN and CDR2 is FVKESK. The CDR3 has 16 residues. Germline trimming cut 5 bases from V and 0 bases from J; bases unmatched to any gene: 2. The CDR3 coding sequence is TGTGCCAGCAGCAGGGGACAGGGCTCCTATAATTCACCCCTCCACTTT. This encodes CASSRGQGSYNSPLHF. The full variable domain, in which reference TRBV14 and TRBJ1-6 provide the parts outside the CDR3, is EAGVTQFPSHSVIEKGQTVTLRCDPISGHDNLYWYRRVMGKEIKFLLHFVKESKQDESGMPNNRFLAERTGGTYSTLKVQPAELEDSGVYFCASSRGQGSYNSPLHFGNGTRLTVT.

The chain joins TRBV27 to TRBJ1-2; D is unresolved. From germline, CDR1 is MNHEY and CDR2 SMNVEV (reference sequence). Trimming removed 6 bases at V and 4 bases at J, with 9 bases between. The CDR3 covers 12 residues. The CDR3 DNA follows: TGTGCCAGCAGCAGCTCTGGCTATGGCTACACCTTC. This translates into CASSSSGYGYTF.

The chain uses TRBV27 and TRBJ1-4; D is uncertain. This CDR3 contains 14 residues. In germline, CDR1 is MNHEY, CDR2 SMNVEV (reference sequence). The ends were cut back, 6 bases at V and 0 bases at J, with 8 bases in the middle. The CDR3 loop reads CASSRTATNEKLFF. The CDR3 DNA sequence: TGTGCCAGCAGCCGGACGGCAACTAATGAAAAACTGTTTTTT.

V and J are TRBV7-6 and TRBJ1-3; D remains ambiguous. Trimming left V 3 bases short and J 0 bases short, with 15 bases between. This CDR3 spans 17 amino acids. The germline gives CDR1 SGHVS, CDR2 FNYEAQ. CDR3 protein: CASSFAAQAISGNTIYF. CDR3 DNA sequence: TGTGCCAGCAGCTTCGCCGCCCAGGCGATCTCTGGAAACACCATATATTTT.

The V and J genes are TRBV4-2 and TRBJ1-5; TRBD1 matches 10 bases. CDR3 size: 16 residues. Germline assignment: CDR1 LGHNA and CDR2 YNFKEQ. The V gene end was trimmed by 4 bases and the J gene end by 6 bases; junction bases not matched to a gene: 9. The CDR3 is CASSPSDRGGFQPQHF. CDR3 DNA: TGTGCCAGCAGCCCCTCGGACAGGGGGGGATTTCAGCCCCAGCATTTT.

The V gene is TRBV18, the J gene TRBJ1-2; 7 bases align to TRBD1. This CDR3 has 15 residues. V lost 0 bases to trimming and J lost 5 bases; unmatched junction nucleotides: 6. Germline CDR1 KGHSH, CDR2 LQKENI. In nucleotides, the CDR3 is TGTGCCAGCTCACCACCGGGGACAGACCCTTATGGCTACACCTTC. It codes for CASSPPGTDPYGYTF.

This clone was recorded once. This chain uses TRBV7-6 with TRBJ2-3; no reliable D call. CDR3 size: 11 residues. V was shortened by 6 bases and J by 2 bases, with 3 bases between the two germline ends. The germline V gene has CDR1 SGHVS and CDR2 FNYEAQ. CDR3: CASRDTDTQYF. The CDR3 bases are TGTGCCAGCAGGGACACAGATACGCAGTATTTT.